This entry features one T cell receptor (beta chain) sequence. Its target is unknown. Trimming removed 2 bases at V and 4 bases at J, with 8 bases between. CDR1 is SGHAT and CDR2 is FQNNGV in the germline V gene. This CDR3 is built from 13 residues. Genomic DNA from each subset was divided evenly over several immunoSEQ plates. Bulk PBMC genomic DNA spanned ten immunoSEQ deep plates. Measured with immunoSEQ multiplex PCR; TCRdb has only the in-frame clones, and not every one. The sample has about 510,000 clones; about 75% are singletons. This sample is drawn from a study of shared clonotypes between healthy human individuals. Study-wide results and caveats: Sequencing depth was predicted to influence how clonotypes are shared among donors.

This chain connects TRBV11-2 to TRBJ1-1; D might be TRBD1 (6 bases). The sample was PBMCs. This TCR derives from a woman aged 40 to 50 in good health. Some clones in this sample may be carry-over from other donors' samples. CDR3 bases: TGTGCCAGCAGCTTAAGCAGGGGCACTGAAGCTTTCTTT. Translation gives CASSLSRGTEAFF. The full variable domain, its missing parts supplied by reference TRBV11-2 and TRBJ1-1, is EAGVAQSPRYKIIEKRQSVAFWCNPISGHATLYWYQQILGQGPKLLIQFQNNGVVDDSQLPKDRFSAERLKGVDSTLKIQPAKLEDSAVYLCASSLSRGTEAFFGQGTRLTVV.